This T cell receptor (beta chain) is drawn from a study of PD-L1 blockade in urothelial cancer. This clone was detected once. The repertoire was sequenced with immunoSEQ multiplex PCR; TCRdb's copy has only in-frame clones and lacks some. The table has about 71,000 clones, roughly 89% seen once; the top ten hold about 3.2%. The CDR3 consists of 16 residues. Trimming took 5 bases from V and 4 from J, leaving 23 bases between them. The germline CDR1 and CDR2 sequences are GTSNPN and SVGIG (reference sequence). The chain has TRBV30 and TRBJ2-5; a possible D gene is TRBD1 (5 bases). This sequence was found in a man in his fifties or sixties with urothelial cancer. The sample was PBMCs, taken around atezolizumab (anti-PD-L1) treatment. CDR3 nucleotide sequence: TGTGCCTGGGGCCTCGCGGTTGGGGCCGTAGGAGAGACCCAGTACTTC. Its translation is CAWGLAVGAVGETQYF. Using reference TRBV30 and TRBJ2-5 for the parts outside the CDR3, the full variable domain is SQTIHQWPATLVQPVGSPLSLECTVEGTSNPNLYWYRQAAGRGLQLLFYSVGIGQISSEVPQNLSASRPQDRQFILSSKKLLLSDSGFYLCAWGLAVGAVGETQYFGPGTRLLVL.